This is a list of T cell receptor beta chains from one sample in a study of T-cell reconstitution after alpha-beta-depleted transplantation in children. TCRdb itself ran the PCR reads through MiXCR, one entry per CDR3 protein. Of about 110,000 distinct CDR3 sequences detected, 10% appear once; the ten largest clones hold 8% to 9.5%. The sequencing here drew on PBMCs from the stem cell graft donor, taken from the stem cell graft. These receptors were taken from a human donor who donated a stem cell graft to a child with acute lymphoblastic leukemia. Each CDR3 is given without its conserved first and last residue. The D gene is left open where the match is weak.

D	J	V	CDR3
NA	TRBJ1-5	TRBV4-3	ASSQDGGGDQPQH
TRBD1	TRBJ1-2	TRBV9	ASSVVGTGDALYGYT
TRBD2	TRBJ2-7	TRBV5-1	ASSLPGGSAYEQY
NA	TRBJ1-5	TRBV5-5	ASSLSVQGNQPQH
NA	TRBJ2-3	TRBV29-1	SVVGGLTDTQY
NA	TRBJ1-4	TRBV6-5	ASSYFLLQGPAKLF
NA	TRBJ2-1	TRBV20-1	SARAGDEQF
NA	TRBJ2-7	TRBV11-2	ASRRTGGEQY
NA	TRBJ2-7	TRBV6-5	ASSFRDRNYEQY
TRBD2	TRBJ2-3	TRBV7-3	ASSLRGLAPDTQY
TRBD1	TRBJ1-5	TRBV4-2	ASSQGGQGGQPQH
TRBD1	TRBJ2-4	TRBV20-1	SAGQGNIQY
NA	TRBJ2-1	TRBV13	ASSIGGGRREQF
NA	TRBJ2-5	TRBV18	ASSPPGVQETQY
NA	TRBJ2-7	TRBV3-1	ASSQDARRVSYEQY
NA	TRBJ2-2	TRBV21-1	ASSKERGGLNTGELF
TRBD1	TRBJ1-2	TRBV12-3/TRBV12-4	ASSLTPDRGYGYT
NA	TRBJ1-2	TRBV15	ATSRDRIAGGYT
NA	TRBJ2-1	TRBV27	ASSLVGINEQF
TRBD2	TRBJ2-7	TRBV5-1	ASSLPGGSYEQY
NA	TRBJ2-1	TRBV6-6	ASSYSTYNEQF
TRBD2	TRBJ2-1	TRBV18	ASSSKLAGGPYNEQF
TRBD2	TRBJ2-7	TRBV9	ASSPTGLEAYEQY
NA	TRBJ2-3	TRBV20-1	SAKRAGGSTDTQY
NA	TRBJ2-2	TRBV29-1	SVEDPPPQGSGTGELF
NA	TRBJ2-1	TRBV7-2	ASSFRQGGAQNEQF
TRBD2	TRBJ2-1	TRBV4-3	ASSQEVAGGYNEQF
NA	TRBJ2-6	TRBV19	ASSIGAGVIYVLT
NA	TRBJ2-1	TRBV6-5	ASSYSPGSSYNEQF
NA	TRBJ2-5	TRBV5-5	ASSSRQQETQY
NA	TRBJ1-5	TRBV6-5	ASRGGRHSNQPQH
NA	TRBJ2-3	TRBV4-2	AISPEGPDTQY
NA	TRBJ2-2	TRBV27	ASSFRDMGAGELF
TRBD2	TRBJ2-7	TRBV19	AIPGEKASGSIYEQY
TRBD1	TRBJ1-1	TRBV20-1	SARDFGQGGMNTEAF
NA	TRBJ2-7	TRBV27	ASSSGGGYEQY
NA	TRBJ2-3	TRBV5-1	ASSMFDSDFSTDTQY
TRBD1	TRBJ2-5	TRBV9	ASSVEGARRVETQY
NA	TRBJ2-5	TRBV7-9	ASSLISAQETQY
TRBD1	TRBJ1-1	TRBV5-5	ASSGTGGTEAF